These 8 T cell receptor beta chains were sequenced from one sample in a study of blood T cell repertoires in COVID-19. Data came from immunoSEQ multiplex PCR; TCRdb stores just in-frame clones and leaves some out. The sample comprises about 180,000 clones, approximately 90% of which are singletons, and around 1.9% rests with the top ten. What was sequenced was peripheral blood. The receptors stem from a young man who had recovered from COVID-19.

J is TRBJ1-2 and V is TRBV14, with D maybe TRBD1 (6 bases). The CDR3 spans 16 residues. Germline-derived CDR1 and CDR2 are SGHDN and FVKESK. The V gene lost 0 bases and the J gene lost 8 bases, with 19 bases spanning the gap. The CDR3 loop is CASSQDYGGRREGYTF. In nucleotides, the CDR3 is TGTGCCAGCAGCCAAGATTACGGGGGGCGCCGAGAAGGCTACACCTTC.

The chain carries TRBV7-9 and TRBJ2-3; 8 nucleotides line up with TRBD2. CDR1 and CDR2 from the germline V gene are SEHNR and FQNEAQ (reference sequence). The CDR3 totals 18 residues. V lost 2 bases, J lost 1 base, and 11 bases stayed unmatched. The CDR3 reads CASSLKAGANLGTDTQYF. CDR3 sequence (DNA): TGTGCCAGCAGCTTAAAAGCGGGAGCGAATCTGGGCACAGATACGCAGTATTTT.

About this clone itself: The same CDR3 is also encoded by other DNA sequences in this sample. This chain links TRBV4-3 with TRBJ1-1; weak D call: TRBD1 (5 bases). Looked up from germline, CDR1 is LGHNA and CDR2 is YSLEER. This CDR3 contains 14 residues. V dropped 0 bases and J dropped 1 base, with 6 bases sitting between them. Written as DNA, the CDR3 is TGCGCCAGCAGCCAAGATAGGGGGAACACTGAAGCTTTCTTT. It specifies CASSQDRGNTEAFF.

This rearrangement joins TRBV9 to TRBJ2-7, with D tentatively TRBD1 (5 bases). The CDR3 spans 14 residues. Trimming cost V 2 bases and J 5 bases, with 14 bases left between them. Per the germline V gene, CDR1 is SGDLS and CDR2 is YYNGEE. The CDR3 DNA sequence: TGTGCCAGCAGCGTCGGTCCAGGGCGAAACGAGCAGTACTTC. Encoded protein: CASSVGPGRNEQYF.

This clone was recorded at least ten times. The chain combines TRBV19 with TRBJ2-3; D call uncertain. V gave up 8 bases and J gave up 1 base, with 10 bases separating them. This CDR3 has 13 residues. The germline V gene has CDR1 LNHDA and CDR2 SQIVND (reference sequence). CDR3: CASLRVGTDTQYF. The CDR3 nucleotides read TGTGCCAGTCTTCGGGTGGGCACAGATACGCAGTATTTT.

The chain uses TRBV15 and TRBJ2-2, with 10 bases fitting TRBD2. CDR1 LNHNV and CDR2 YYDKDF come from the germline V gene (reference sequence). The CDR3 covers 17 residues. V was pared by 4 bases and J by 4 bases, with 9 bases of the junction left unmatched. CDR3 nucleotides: TGTGCCACCAGCAATCCGGGACTAGCGACCATCACCGGGGAGCTGTTTTTT. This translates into CATSNPGLATITGELFF.

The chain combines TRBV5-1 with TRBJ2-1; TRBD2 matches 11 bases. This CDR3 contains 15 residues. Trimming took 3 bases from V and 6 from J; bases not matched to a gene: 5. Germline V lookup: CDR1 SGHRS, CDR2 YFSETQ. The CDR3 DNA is TGCGCCAGCAGCTCGATAGCGGGAGGGCCCAATGAGCAGTTCTTC. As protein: CASSSIAGGPNEQFF.

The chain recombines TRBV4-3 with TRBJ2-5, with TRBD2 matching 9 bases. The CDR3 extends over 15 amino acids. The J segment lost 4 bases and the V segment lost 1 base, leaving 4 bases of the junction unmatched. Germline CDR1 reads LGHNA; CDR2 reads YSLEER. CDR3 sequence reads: CASSQGGRVGETQYF. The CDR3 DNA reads TGCGCCAGCAGCCAAGGCGGGAGGGTGGGAGAGACCCAGTACTTC.